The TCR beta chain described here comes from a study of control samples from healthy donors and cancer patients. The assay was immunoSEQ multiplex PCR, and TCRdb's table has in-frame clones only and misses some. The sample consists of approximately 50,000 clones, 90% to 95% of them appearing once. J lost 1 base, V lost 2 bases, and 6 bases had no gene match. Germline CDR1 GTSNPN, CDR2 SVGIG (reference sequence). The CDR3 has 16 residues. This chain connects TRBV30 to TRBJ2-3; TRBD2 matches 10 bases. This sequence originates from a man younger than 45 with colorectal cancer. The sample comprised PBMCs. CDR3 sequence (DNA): TGTGCCTGGAGTCGCCTTACTAGCGGGGGCACAGATACGCAGTATTTT. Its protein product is CAWSRLTSGGTDTQYF.